Listed below are T cell receptor beta chains from one sample, sequenced in a study of blood T cell repertoires in COVID-19. The repertoire was sequenced with immunoSEQ multiplex PCR; TCRdb's copy has only in-frame clones and lacks some. The sample yields about 49,000 clones, about 86% seen once. The sequencing input was peripheral blood. All receptors come from a woman of 80 years or more with COVID-19, enrolled during active disease. CDR3s include the opening cysteine and the closing phenylalanine or tryptophan. The D gene is left open where the match is weak. A row's size may be missing; if present it is once, few, many or a size class.

abundance: -; j_gene: TRBJ2-7; v_gene: TRBV19; d_gene: -; CDR3nt: TGTGCCAGTAGTGGGGGCAGCTTCTCCTACGAGCAGTACTTC; CDR3aa: CASSGGSFSYEQYF
abundance: -; j_gene: TRBJ2-4; v_gene: TRBV19; d_gene: -; CDR3nt: TGTGCCAGTAGTATAGGTAGCGTAGCCAAAAACATTCAGTACTTC; CDR3aa: CASSIGSVAKNIQYF
abundance: -; j_gene: TRBJ2-5; v_gene: TRBV5-1; d_gene: TRBD1; CDR3nt: TGCGCCAGCAGCTCCGGGACAGGGGGCTTGGAGACCCAGTACTTC; CDR3aa: CASSSGTGGLETQYF
abundance: -; j_gene: TRBJ1-1; v_gene: TRBV5-1; d_gene: -; CDR3nt: TGCGCCAGCAGCTTGGTCGCGGGTTTGAACACTGAAGCTTTCTTT; CDR3aa: CASSLVAGLNTEAFF
abundance: -; j_gene: TRBJ2-7; v_gene: TRBV10-2; d_gene: TRBD2; CDR3nt: TGCGCCAGCAGAGAAGGGGGACTAGCGGCCTACGAGCAGTACTTC; CDR3aa: CASREGGLAAYEQYF
abundance: -; j_gene: TRBJ1-2; v_gene: TRBV7-8; d_gene: -; CDR3nt: TGTGCCAGCAGCTTGGGGGCGAGGGAAGGCTACACCTTC; CDR3aa: CASSLGAREGYTF
abundance: once; j_gene: TRBJ2-7; v_gene: TRBV29-1; d_gene: TRBD2; CDR3nt: TGCAGCGTAGGGGGACTAGCGGGCGACTACGAGCAGTACTTC; CDR3aa: CSVGGLAGDYEQYF
abundance: -; j_gene: TRBJ2-7; v_gene: TRBV10-3; d_gene: -; CDR3nt: TGTGCCATCAGTCCCTCGGGGTTCGAGCAGTACTTC; CDR3aa: CAISPSGFEQYF
abundance: -; j_gene: TRBJ2-2; v_gene: TRBV30; d_gene: -; CDR3nt: TGTGCCTGGAGTCCAGGGGTGTCGGGGGAGCTGTTTTTT; CDR3aa: CAWSPGVSGELFF
abundance: -; j_gene: TRBJ2-7; v_gene: TRBV19; d_gene: TRBD2; CDR3nt: TGTGCCAGTAGTATTTCTAGCGGGAGTGGTCGGTACGAGCAGTACTTC; CDR3aa: CASSISSGSGRYEQYF
abundance: -; j_gene: TRBJ2-1; v_gene: TRBV19; d_gene: TRBD2; CDR3nt: TGTGCCAGTAGTATAGAGGGACTAGCGTTCAATGAGCAGTTCTTC; CDR3aa: CASSIEGLAFNEQFF
abundance: -; j_gene: TRBJ1-4; v_gene: TRBV7-2; d_gene: TRBD1; CDR3nt: TGTGCCAGCAGCGGACAGGATGCAACTAATGAAAAACTGTTTTTT; CDR3aa: CASSGQDATNEKLFF
abundance: few; j_gene: TRBJ1-1; v_gene: TRBV29-1; d_gene: -; CDR3nt: TGCAGCGTTGAAGAGGTGACGCAGGGGCTGAGAGCTTTCTTT; CDR3aa: CSVEEVTQGLRAFF
abundance: once; j_gene: TRBJ2-1; v_gene: TRBV5-1; d_gene: -; CDR3nt: TGCGCCAGCAGCTTGGCCGCGCTATCCTACTCCTACAATGAGCAGTTCTTC; CDR3aa: CASSLAALSYSYNEQFF
abundance: -; j_gene: TRBJ2-5; v_gene: TRBV4-1; d_gene: -; CDR3nt: TGCGCCAGCAGCCAGCATACCGGGACTCCTCAAGAGACCCAGTACTTC; CDR3aa: CASSQHTGTPQETQYF
abundance: -; j_gene: TRBJ2-4; v_gene: TRBV7-2; d_gene: -; CDR3nt: TGTGCCAGCAGCTTAGGCCGGGGGGCGCGTTTAGACATTCAGTACTTC; CDR3aa: CASSLGRGARLDIQYF
abundance: -; j_gene: TRBJ2-7; v_gene: TRBV7-8; d_gene: -; CDR3nt: TGTGCCAGCCGGACCACAGGAGTCTACGAGCAGTACTTC; CDR3aa: CASRTTGVYEQYF
abundance: -; j_gene: TRBJ2-5; v_gene: TRBV7-6; d_gene: TRBD2; CDR3nt: TGTGCCAGCAGCCTCAGTTCGGGAGGAGAGACCCAGTACTTC; CDR3aa: CASSLSSGGETQYF
abundance: -; j_gene: TRBJ2-7; v_gene: TRBV19; d_gene: -; CDR3nt: TGTGCCAGTAGTATAGGATCCCACGTAACATACGAGCAGTACTTC; CDR3aa: CASSIGSHVTYEQYF
abundance: -; j_gene: TRBJ1-4; v_gene: TRBV27; d_gene: TRBD1; CDR3nt: TGTGCCAGCAGTCGGGACAGGGGGGCAACTAATGAAAAACTGTTTTTT; CDR3aa: CASSRDRGATNEKLFF
abundance: -; j_gene: TRBJ2-7; v_gene: TRBV11-3; d_gene: TRBD2; CDR3nt: TGTGCCAGCAGCTTAGAGAGCGGGAACTCCTACGAGCAGTACTTC; CDR3aa: CASSLESGNSYEQYF
abundance: few; j_gene: TRBJ2-7; v_gene: TRBV2; d_gene: TRBD2; CDR3nt: TGTGCCAGCCAAGCGGGAAAGTTGCTCGAGCAGTACTTC; CDR3aa: CASQAGKLLEQYF
abundance: once; j_gene: TRBJ1-1; v_gene: TRBV20-1; d_gene: -; CDR3nt: TGCAGTGCTCGGGAGAACACTGAAGCTTTCTTT; CDR3aa: CSARENTEAFF
abundance: -; j_gene: TRBJ2-4; v_gene: TRBV27; d_gene: TRBD2; CDR3nt: TGTGCCAGCAGTTCCACTAGCGGAGTAGCCAAAAACATTCAGTACTTC; CDR3aa: CASSSTSGVAKNIQYF
abundance: -; j_gene: TRBJ2-3; v_gene: TRBV13; d_gene: TRBD2; CDR3nt: TGTGCCAGCAGCTTCACTAGCGGAGGTGGCCGGTATTTT; CDR3aa: CASSFTSGGGRYF
abundance: -; j_gene: TRBJ1-3; v_gene: TRBV28; d_gene: TRBD1; CDR3nt: TGTGCCAGCAGTAGCCAGGACAGGGCTGGAAACACCATATATTTT; CDR3aa: CASSSQDRAGNTIYF
abundance: -; j_gene: TRBJ1-5; v_gene: TRBV27; d_gene: -; CDR3nt: TGTGCCAGCAGTTTAAGTCCAGGATCACTCAATCAGCCCCAGCATTTT; CDR3aa: CASSLSPGSLNQPQHF
abundance: -; j_gene: TRBJ2-1; v_gene: TRBV18; d_gene: -; CDR3nt: TGTGCCAGCTCACCACTCCGGGGGGCATCCTACAATGAGCAGTTCTTC; CDR3aa: CASSPLRGASYNEQFF
abundance: -; j_gene: TRBJ1-2; v_gene: TRBV7-9; d_gene: TRBD1; CDR3nt: TGTGCCAGCAGCTCCCCAGACAGGGCGGGTGGCTACACCTTC; CDR3aa: CASSSPDRAGGYTF
abundance: -; j_gene: TRBJ2-5; v_gene: TRBV11-2; d_gene: -; CDR3nt: TGTGCCAGCAGCTTAGTAAAGACCCAGTACTTC; CDR3aa: CASSLVKTQYF
abundance: -; j_gene: TRBJ2-1; v_gene: TRBV19; d_gene: TRBD1; CDR3nt: TGTGCCAGTAGGGCAGGGGGACACGGTGAGCAGTTCTTC; CDR3aa: CASRAGGHGEQFF
abundance: -; j_gene: TRBJ2-2; v_gene: TRBV2; d_gene: -; CDR3nt: TGTGCCAGCAAAGACCACGGGGTCACCGGGGAGCTGTTTTTT; CDR3aa: CASKDHGVTGELFF
abundance: -; j_gene: TRBJ2-7; v_gene: TRBV5-8; d_gene: -; CDR3nt: TGTGCCAGCAGCAAAAATCGGGGCTACGAGCAGTACTTC; CDR3aa: CASSKNRGYEQYF
abundance: -; j_gene: TRBJ2-3; v_gene: TRBV9; d_gene: TRBD2; CDR3nt: TGTGCCAGCAGCGTACAAGCGGGAGTTCTCTCAGATACGCAGTATTTT; CDR3aa: CASSVQAGVLSDTQYF
abundance: -; j_gene: TRBJ1-5; v_gene: TRBV27; d_gene: TRBD1; CDR3nt: TGTGCCAGCAGTTTATTGTCACAGGGGCCCCAGCCCCAGCATTTT; CDR3aa: CASSLLSQGPQPQHF
abundance: -; j_gene: TRBJ2-3; v_gene: TRBV29-1; d_gene: -; CDR3nt: TGCAGCGTTGAACAGGGGATGGTGTATTTT; CDR3aa: CSVEQGMVYF
abundance: -; j_gene: TRBJ2-5; v_gene: TRBV7-2; d_gene: TRBD2; CDR3nt: TGTGCCAGCAGCTTTGGACTAGCGGGGAAGGGGACCCAGTACTTC; CDR3aa: CASSFGLAGKGTQYF
abundance: -; j_gene: TRBJ1-2; v_gene: TRBV27; d_gene: TRBD1; CDR3nt: TGTGCCAGCAAGGGACAGGGCGATGGCTACACCTTC; CDR3aa: CASKGQGDGYTF
abundance: -; j_gene: TRBJ2-7; v_gene: TRBV19; d_gene: -; CDR3nt: TGTGCCAGTAGTATAGGGAGTTACGAGCAGTACTTC; CDR3aa: CASSIGSYEQYF
abundance: -; j_gene: TRBJ1-1; v_gene: TRBV9; d_gene: -; CDR3nt: TGTGCCAGCAGCCCGATGACAGGTAACACTGAAGCTTTCTTT; CDR3aa: CASSPMTGNTEAFF
abundance: -; j_gene: TRBJ2-3; v_gene: TRBV9; d_gene: -; CDR3nt: TGTGCCAGCAGCGTAGCAACAGATACGCAGTATTTT; CDR3aa: CASSVATDTQYF
abundance: once; j_gene: TRBJ2-2; v_gene: TRBV15; d_gene: -; CDR3nt: TGTGCCACCAGCAGTCAAAACACCGGGGAGCTGTTTTTT; CDR3aa: CATSSQNTGELFF
abundance: -; j_gene: TRBJ2-7; v_gene: TRBV28; d_gene: TRBD2; CDR3nt: TGTGCCAGCAGTTCCCTCACTAGCGGACCCTCCTACGAGCAGTACTTC; CDR3aa: CASSSLTSGPSYEQYF
abundance: -; j_gene: TRBJ2-1; v_gene: TRBV2; d_gene: -; CDR3nt: TGTGCCAGCAGTGAAGCGCTTGGCCGCTACAATGAGCAGTTCTTC; CDR3aa: CASSEALGRYNEQFF
abundance: -; j_gene: TRBJ1-1; v_gene: TRBV27; d_gene: TRBD1; CDR3nt: TGTGCCAGCAGGCGGACAGGGTCGAGCACTGAAGCTTTCTTT; CDR3aa: CASRRTGSSTEAFF
abundance: once; j_gene: TRBJ2-6; v_gene: TRBV2; d_gene: -; CDR3nt: TGTGCCAGCATTCGGGACACCAACTCTGGGGCCAACGTCCTGACTTTC; CDR3aa: CASIRDTNSGANVLTF
abundance: -; j_gene: TRBJ2-7; v_gene: TRBV11-2; d_gene: -; CDR3nt: TGTGCCAGCAGGCCACCAGGACAGTCCTTCACCTACGAGCAGTACTTC; CDR3aa: CASRPPGQSFTYEQYF
abundance: few; j_gene: TRBJ2-5; v_gene: TRBV5-1; d_gene: -; CDR3nt: TGCGCCAGCAGCTTGACTAGTCCGGGAGAGACCCAGTACTTC; CDR3aa: CASSLTSPGETQYF
abundance: -; j_gene: TRBJ2-7; v_gene: TRBV7-8; d_gene: -; CDR3nt: TGTGCCAGCAGCACAGACTTCAGGGGAGAGCAGTACTTC; CDR3aa: CASSTDFRGEQYF
abundance: -; j_gene: TRBJ2-3; v_gene: TRBV29-1; d_gene: TRBD2; CDR3nt: TGCAGCGTGGGTACTAGCGCCAATAGCTTAAGCACAGATACGCAGTATTTT; CDR3aa: CSVGTSANSLSTDTQYF
abundance: -; j_gene: TRBJ2-2; v_gene: TRBV5-1; d_gene: -; CDR3nt: TGCGCCAGCACCGTTCTGAGCCTAGCTTCACCCGGGGAGCTGTTTTTT; CDR3aa: CASTVLSLASPGELFF
abundance: -; j_gene: TRBJ2-7; v_gene: TRBV5-1; d_gene: TRBD2; CDR3nt: TGCGCCAGCAGCTGGACTAGCGGGAGTAACTACGAGCAGTACTTC; CDR3aa: CASSWTSGSNYEQYF
abundance: -; j_gene: TRBJ2-3; v_gene: TRBV7-3; d_gene: -; CDR3nt: TGTGCCAGCAGCTTGGTGGGGGGAACGCAGTATTTT; CDR3aa: CASSLVGGTQYF
abundance: few; j_gene: TRBJ1-5; v_gene: TRBV6-6; d_gene: -; CDR3nt: TGTGCCAGCAGTTACGGGGGGATCAATCAGCCCCAGCATTTT; CDR3aa: CASSYGGINQPQHF
abundance: -; j_gene: TRBJ2-7; v_gene: TRBV6-6; d_gene: -; CDR3nt: TGTGCCAGCAGTTCCCGACACCTGACCTACGAGCAGTACTTC; CDR3aa: CASSSRHLTYEQYF